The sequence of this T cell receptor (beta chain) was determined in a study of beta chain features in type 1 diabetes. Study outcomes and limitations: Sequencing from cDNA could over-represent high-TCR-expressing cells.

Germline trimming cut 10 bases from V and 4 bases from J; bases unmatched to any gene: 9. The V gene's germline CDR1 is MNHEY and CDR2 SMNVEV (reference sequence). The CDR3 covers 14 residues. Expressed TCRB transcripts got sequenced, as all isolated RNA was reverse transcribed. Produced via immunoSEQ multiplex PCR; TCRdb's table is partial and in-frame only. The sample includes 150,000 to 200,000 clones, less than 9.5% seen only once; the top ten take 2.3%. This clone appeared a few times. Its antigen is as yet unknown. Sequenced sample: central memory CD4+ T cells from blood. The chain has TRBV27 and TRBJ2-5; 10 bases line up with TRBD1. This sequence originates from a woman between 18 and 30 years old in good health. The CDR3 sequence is CATSGTGAGETQYF. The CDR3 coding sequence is TGTGCCACCTCCGGGACAGGGGCGGGAGAGACCCAGTACTTC.